This note documents a single TCR beta chain sequence. This clonotype came up many times. What antigen it recognizes has not been identified. Per-base qualities were not stored, and no clone one base away is much larger. The CDR3 sequence holds 18 residues, the cysteine and phenylalanine included. Only CDR3 DNA is held: 54 bases, read in frame from base 1. V has 1 base trimmed and J has 3 bases trimmed; junction bases matching no gene number 11. CDR1 MDHEN and CDR2 SYDVKM are derived from the germline V gene. These data come from a study of CD8 T cells in ankylosing spondylitis (TCRdb year 2017). Regarding the study in general: To find TCR variants linked to disease, the study profiled T cell receptor beta repertoires in ankylosing spondylitis patients and healthy donors. The full study cohort comprised about 25 ankylosing spondylitis patients and 85 to 120 healthy donors. Peripheral blood was sampled, and synovial fluid was also collected from ankylosing spondylitis patients.

Overall study results and their limits: Some motif variants had previously been reported in the synovial fluid and blood of reactive arthritis patients, which suggests shared mechanisms of disease initiation. The disease-linked clones were reported to be significantly enriched in matched synovial fluid samples from ankylosing spondylitis patients. The disease-linked clones had a CD8+ phenotype and were found at relatively low frequencies in peripheral blood. Blood from ankylosing spondylitis patients appeared to be characterized by a TCR beta motif made up of about 8 highly homologous amino acid variants.

Sequencing was performed on an Illumina HiSeq 2500. Quantitative 5'-RACE with molecular barcodes was used to prepare TCR beta libraries. For the original study's pipeline: To identify disease-linked TCR variants, a new computational method was used, one built on a probabilistic model of VDJ rearrangement. The public sequencing data were trimmed at Q25 with fastp and processed into clonotypes with MiXCR by TCRdb, which kept only in-frame beta chains. Rows merge per CDR3 protein into single entries with the most common DNA and genes. The V and J calls and clone size are TCRdb's, not the authors'. Within this sample are roughly 91,000 distinct CDR3 sequences, with about 7.7% of them counted one time only. The top ten constitute more than 9.5% of the sample.

The sample taken for sequencing was blood, either unsorted or a sorted T cell fraction (not recorded which). Here the chain combines TRBV28 and TRBJ1-1; 10 junctional bases match TRBD1. This clonotype was sampled from a male donor with ankylosing spondylitis or in good health (not recorded which). The DNA reads as follows: TGTGCCAGCAGTTTATCCAGCGGGACAGGGGCTGGGGACACTGAAGCTTTCTTT. Translated, this gives CASSLSSGTGAGDTEAFF.